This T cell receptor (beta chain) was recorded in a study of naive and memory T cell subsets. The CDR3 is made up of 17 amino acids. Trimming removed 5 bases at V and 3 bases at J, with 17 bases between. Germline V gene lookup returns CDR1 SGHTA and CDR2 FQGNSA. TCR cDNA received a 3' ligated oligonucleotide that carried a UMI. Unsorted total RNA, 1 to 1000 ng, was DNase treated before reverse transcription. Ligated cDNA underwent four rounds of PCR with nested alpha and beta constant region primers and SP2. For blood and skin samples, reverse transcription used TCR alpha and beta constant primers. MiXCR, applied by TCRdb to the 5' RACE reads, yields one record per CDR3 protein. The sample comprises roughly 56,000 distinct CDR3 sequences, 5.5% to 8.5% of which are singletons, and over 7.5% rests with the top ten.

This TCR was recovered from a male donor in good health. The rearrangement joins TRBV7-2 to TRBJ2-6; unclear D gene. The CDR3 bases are TGTGCCAGCAGCCCCCGCGGAACAGTGCTTGGGGCCAACGTCCTGACTTTC. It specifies CASSPRGTVLGANVLTF.